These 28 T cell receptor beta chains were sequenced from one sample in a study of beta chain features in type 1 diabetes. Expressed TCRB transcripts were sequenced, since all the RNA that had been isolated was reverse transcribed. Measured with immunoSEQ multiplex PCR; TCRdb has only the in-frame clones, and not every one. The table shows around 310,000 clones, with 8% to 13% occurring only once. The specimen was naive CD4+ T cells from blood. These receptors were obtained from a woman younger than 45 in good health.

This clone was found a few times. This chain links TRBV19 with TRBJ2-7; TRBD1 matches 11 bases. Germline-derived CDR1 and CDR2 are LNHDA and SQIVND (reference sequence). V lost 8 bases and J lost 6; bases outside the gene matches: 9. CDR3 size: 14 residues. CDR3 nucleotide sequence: TGTGCCAGTTCGTCCGGGACAGGGGGAGGCGAGCAGTACTTC. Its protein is CASSSGTGGGEQYF. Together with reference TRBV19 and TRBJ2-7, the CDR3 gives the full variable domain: DGGITQSPKYLFRKEGQNVTLSCEQNLNHDAMYWYRQDPGQGLRLIYYSQIVNDFQKGDIAEGYSVSREKKESFPLTVTSAQKNPTAFYLCASSSGTGGGEQYFGPGTRLTVT.

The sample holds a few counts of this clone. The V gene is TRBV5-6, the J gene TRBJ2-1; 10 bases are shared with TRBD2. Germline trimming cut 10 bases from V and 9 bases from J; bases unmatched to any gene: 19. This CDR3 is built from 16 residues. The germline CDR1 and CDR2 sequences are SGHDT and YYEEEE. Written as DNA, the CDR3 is TGTGCCGGCCTTTGGACTAGCGGATACTACATCATTGAGCAGTTCTTC. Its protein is CAGLWTSGYYIIEQFF.

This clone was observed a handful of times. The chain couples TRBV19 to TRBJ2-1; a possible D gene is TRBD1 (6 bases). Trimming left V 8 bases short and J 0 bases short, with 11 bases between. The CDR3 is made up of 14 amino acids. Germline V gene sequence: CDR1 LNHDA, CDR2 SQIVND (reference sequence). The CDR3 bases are TGTGCCAGTCGCCCACAGGGCTCCTACAATGAGCAGTTCTTC. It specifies CASRPQGSYNEQFF.

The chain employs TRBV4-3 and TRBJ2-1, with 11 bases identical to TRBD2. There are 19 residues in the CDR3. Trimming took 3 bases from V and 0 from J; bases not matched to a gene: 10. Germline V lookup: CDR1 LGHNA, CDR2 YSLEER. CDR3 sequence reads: CASSQEGTSGGDSYNEQFF. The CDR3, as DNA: TGCGCCAGCAGCCAGGAGGGCACTAGCGGGGGAGACTCCTACAATGAGCAGTTCTTC.

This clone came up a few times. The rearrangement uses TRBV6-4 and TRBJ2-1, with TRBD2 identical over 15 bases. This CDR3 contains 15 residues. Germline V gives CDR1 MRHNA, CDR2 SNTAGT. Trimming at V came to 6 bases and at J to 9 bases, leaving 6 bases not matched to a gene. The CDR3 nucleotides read TGTGCCAGCAGAGGACTAGCGGGAGGGCCTGGTGAGCAGTTCTTC. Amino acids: CASRGLAGGPGEQFF.

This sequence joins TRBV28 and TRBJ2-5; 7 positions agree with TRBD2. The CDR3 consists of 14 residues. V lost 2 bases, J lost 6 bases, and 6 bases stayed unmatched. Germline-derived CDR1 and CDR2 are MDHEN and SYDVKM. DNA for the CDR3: TGTGCCAGCAGTTTAGGCGGGAGAGGAAAGACCCAGTACTTC. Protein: CASSLGGRGKTQYF.

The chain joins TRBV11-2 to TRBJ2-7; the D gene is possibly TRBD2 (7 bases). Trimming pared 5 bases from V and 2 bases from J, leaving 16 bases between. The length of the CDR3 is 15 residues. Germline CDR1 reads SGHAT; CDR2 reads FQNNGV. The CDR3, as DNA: TGTGCCAGCAGCCCCCGTCGGGGGGCCGCCTACGAGCAGTACTTC. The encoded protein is CASSPRRGAAYEQYF.

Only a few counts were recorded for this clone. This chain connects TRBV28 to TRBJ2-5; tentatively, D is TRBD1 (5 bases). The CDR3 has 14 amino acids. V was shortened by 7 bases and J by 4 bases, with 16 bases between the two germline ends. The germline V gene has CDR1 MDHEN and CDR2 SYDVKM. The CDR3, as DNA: TGTGCCAGCACCTACGGAACAGGTGGAGAGACCCAGTACTTC. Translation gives CASTYGTGGETQYF.

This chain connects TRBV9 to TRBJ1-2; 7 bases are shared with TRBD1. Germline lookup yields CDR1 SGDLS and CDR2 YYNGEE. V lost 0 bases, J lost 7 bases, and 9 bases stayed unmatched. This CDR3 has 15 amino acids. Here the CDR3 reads CASSVELRQGGGYTF. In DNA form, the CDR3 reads TGTGCCAGCAGCGTAGAACTCCGACAGGGAGGTGGCTACACCTTC. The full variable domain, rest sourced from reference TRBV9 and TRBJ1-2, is DSGVTQTPKHLITATGQRVTLRCSPRSGDLSVYWYQQSLDQGLQFLIQYYNGEERAKGNILERFSAQQFPDLHSELNLSSLELGDSALYFCASSVELRQGGGYTFGSGTRLTVV.

The CDR3 loop is CASSQAVDRGSDTQYF. The CDR3 region has the DNA TGCGCCAGCAGCCAAGCCGTGGACAGGGGAAGTGATACGCAGTATTTT. The gene calls are TRBV4-3 and TRBJ2-3, with TRBD1 matching over 9 bases. Unmatched junction bases numbered 8, after V lost 1 base and J lost 6 bases. The CDR3 has 16 residues. Germline CDR1 reads LGHNA; CDR2 reads YSLEER.

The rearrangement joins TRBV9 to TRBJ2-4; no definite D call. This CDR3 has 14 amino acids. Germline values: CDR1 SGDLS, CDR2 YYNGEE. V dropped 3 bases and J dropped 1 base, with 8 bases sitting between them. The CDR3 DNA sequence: TGTGCCAGCAGCGAGCGTGGGGCCAAAAACATTCAGTACTTC. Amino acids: CASSERGAKNIQYF.

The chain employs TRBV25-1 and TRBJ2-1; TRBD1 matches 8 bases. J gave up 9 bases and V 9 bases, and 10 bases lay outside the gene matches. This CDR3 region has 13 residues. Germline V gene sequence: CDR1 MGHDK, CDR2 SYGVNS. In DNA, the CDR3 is TGTGCCAGTTCAGGGGGCCGTTTAGCTGAGCAGTTCTTC. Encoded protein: CASSGGRLAEQFF. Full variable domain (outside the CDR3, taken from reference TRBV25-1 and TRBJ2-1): EADIYQTPRYLVIGTGKKITLECSQTMGHDKMYWYQQDPGMELHLIHYSYGVNSTEKGDLSSESTVSRIRTEHFPLTLESARPSHTSQYLCASSGGRLAEQFFGPGTRLTVL.

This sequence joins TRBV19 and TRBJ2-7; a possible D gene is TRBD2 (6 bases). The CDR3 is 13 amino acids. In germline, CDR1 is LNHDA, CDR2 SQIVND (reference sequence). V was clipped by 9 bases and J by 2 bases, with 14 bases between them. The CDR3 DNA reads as TGTGCCAGCAGTCGGGACTTAACCTACGAGCAGTACTTC. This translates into CASSRDLTYEQYF.

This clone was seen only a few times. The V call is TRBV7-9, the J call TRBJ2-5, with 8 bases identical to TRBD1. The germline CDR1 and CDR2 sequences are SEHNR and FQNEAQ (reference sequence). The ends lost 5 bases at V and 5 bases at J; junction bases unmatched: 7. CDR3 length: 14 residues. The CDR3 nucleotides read TGTGCCAGCAGCATTACAGGGGGTCGGGAGACCCAGTACTTC. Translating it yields CASSITGGRETQYF.

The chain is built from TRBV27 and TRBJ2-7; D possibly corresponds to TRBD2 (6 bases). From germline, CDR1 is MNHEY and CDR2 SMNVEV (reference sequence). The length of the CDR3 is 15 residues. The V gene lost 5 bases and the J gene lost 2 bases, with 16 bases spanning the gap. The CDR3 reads CASSPRKLAAYEQYF. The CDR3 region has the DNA TGTGCCAGCAGTCCAAGGAAACTAGCAGCCTACGAGCAGTACTTC.

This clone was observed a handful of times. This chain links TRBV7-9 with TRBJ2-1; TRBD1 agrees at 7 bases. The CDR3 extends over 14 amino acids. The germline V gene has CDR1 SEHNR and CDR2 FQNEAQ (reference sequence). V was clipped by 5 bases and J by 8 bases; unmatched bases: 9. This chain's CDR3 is CASSIGTAGHEQFF. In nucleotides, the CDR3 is TGTGCCAGCAGCATAGGGACAGCAGGGCATGAGCAGTTCTTC. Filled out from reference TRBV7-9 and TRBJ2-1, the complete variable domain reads DTGVSQNPRHKITKRGQNVTFRCDPISEHNRLYWYRQTLGQGPEFLTYFQNEAQLEKSRLLSDRFSAERPKGSFSTLEIQRTEQGDSAMYLCASSIGTAGHEQFFGPGTRLTVL.

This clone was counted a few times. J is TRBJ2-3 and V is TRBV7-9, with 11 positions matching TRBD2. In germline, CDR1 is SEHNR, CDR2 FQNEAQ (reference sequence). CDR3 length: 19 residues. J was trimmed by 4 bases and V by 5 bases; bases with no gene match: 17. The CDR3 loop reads CASSPVASASGRYADTQYF. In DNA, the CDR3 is TGTGCCAGCAGCCCGGTCGCTAGTGCTAGCGGGAGGTACGCAGATACGCAGTATTTT.

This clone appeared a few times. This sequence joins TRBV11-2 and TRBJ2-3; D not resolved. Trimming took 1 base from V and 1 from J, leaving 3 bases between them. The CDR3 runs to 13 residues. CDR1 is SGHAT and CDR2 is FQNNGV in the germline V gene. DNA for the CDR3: TGTGCCAGCAGCTTAGGCGGCACAGATACGCAGTATTTT. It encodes CASSLGGTDTQYF. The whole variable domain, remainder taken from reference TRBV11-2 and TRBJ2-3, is EAGVAQSPRYKIIEKRQSVAFWCNPISGHATLYWYQQILGQGPKLLIQFQNNGVVDDSQLPKDRFSAERLKGVDSTLKIQPAKLEDSAVYLCASSLGGTDTQYFGPGTRLTVL.

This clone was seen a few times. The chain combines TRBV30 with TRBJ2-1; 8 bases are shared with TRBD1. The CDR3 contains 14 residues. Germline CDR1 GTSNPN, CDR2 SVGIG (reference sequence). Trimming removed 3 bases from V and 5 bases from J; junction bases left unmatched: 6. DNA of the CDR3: TGTGCCTGGAGGGGGACAGGTTTAAACAATGAGCAGTTCTTC. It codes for CAWRGTGLNNEQFF. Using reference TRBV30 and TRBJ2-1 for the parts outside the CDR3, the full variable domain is SQTIHQWPATLVQPVGSPLSLECTVEGTSNPNLYWYRQAAGRGLQLLFYSVGIGQISSEVPQNLSASRPQDRQFILSSKKLLLSDSGFYLCAWRGTGLNNEQFFGPGTRLTVL.

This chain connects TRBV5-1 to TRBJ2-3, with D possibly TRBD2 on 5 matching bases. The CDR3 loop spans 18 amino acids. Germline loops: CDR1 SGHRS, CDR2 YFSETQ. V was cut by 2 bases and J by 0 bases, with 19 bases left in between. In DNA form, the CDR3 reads TGCGCCAGCAGCTTCCCGAATGAATCTAGCCTTAGCACAGATACGCAGTATTTT. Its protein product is CASSFPNESSLSTDTQYF. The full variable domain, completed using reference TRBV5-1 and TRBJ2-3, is KAGVTQTPRYLIKTRGQQVTLSCSPISGHRSVSWYQQTPGQGLQFLFEYFSETQRNKGNFPGRFSGRQFSNSRSEMNVSTLELGDSALYLCASSFPNESSLSTDTQYFGPGTRLTVL.

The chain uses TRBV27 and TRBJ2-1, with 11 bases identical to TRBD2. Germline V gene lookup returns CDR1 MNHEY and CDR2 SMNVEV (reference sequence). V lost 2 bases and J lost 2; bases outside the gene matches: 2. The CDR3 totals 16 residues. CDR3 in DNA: TGTGCCAGCAGTTTAATAGCGGGAGGGCCCTACAATGAGCAGTTCTTC. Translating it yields CASSLIAGGPYNEQFF.

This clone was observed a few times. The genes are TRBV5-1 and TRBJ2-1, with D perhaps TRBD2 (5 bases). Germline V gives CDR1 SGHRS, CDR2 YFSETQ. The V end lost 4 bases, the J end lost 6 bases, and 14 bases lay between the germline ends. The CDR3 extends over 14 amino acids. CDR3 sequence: CASSTGLVGNEQFF. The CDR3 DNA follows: TGCGCCAGCAGCACCGGACTGGTCGGCAATGAGCAGTTCTTC.

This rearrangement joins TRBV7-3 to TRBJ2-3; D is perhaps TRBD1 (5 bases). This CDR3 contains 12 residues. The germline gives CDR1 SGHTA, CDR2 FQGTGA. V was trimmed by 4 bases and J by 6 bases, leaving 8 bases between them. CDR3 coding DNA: TGTGCCAGCAGCTCCCCAGGGGATACGCAGTATTTT. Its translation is CASSSPGDTQYF.

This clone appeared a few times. CDR3 sequence reads: CASSESPLNTEAFF. Written as DNA, the CDR3 is TGTGCCAGCAGCGAGTCTCCCCTGAACACTGAAGCTTTCTTT. This chain uses TRBV7-3 with TRBJ1-1; D unresolved. V was clipped by 5 bases and J by 0 bases, with 10 bases between them. Per germline, CDR1 SGHTA and CDR2 FQGTGA. This CDR3 is 14 amino acids long.

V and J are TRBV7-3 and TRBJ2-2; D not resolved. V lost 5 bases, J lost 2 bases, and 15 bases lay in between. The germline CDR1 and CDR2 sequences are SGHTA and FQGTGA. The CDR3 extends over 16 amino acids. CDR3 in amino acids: CASSPLTQANTGELFF. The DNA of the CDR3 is TGTGCCAGCAGCCCGCTTACCCAAGCCAACACCGGGGAGCTGTTTTTT. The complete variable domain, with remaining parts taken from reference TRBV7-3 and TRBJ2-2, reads GAGVSQTPSNKVTEKGKYVELRCDPISGHTALYWYRQSLGQGPEFLIYFQGTGAADDSGLPNDRFFAVRPEGSVSTLKIQRTERGDSAVYLCASSPLTQANTGELFFGEGSRLTVL.

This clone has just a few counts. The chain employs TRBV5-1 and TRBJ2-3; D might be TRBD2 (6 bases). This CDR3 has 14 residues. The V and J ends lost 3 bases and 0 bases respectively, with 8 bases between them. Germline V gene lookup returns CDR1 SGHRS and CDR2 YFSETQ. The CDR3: CASSWGTSTDTQYF. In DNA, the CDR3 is TGCGCCAGCAGCTGGGGGACTAGCACAGATACGCAGTATTTT.

The CDR3 DNA reads as TGTGCCAGCAGCACCCGACAGTCTAGCACAGATACGCAGTATTTT. Translated: CASSTRQSSTDTQYF. This chain connects TRBV7-2 to TRBJ2-3; D perhaps matches TRBD1 (5 bases). The V and J ends lost 5 bases and 0 bases respectively, with 12 bases between them. The CDR3 runs 15 residues. Per the germline V gene, CDR1 is SGHTA and CDR2 is FQGNSA.

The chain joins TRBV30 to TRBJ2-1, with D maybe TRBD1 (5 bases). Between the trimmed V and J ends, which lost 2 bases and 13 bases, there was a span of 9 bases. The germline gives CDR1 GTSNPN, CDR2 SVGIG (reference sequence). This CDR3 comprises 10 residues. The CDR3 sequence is CAWSRTSQFF. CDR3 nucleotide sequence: TGTGCCTGGAGTCGGACAAGTCAGTTCTTC. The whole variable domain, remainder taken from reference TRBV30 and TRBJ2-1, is SQTIHQWPATLVQPVGSPLSLECTVEGTSNPNLYWYRQAAGRGLQLLFYSVGIGQISSEVPQNLSASRPQDRQFILSSKKLLLSDSGFYLCAWSRTSQFFGPGTRLTVL.